These 25 T cell receptor beta chains were all obtained from the same sample, sequenced in a study of T cell responses to AZD1222 COVID-19 vaccine. The table came from immunoSEQ multiplex PCR; TCRdb's copy has only in-frame clones and leaves some out. The table shows under 95,000 clones, with 80% to 90% occurring only once. The sequenced sample was peripheral blood, obtained on day 0 of AZD1222 vaccination. These TCRs come from an adult in good health.

This rearrangement joins TRBV5-1 to TRBJ1-3; D gene ambiguous. Germline CDR1 reads SGHRS; CDR2 reads YFSETQ. The CDR3 has 15 residues. V lost 7 bases to trimming and J lost 0 bases, with 14 bases between them. This chain's CDR3 is CASAPSPTSGNTIYF. The CDR3 DNA follows: TGCGCCAGCGCCCCCAGTCCTACCTCTGGAAACACCATATATTTT.

The chain couples TRBV7-8 to TRBJ1-5; 11 nucleotides align to TRBD1. This CDR3 comprises 15 residues. The junction had 5 bases not matched to a gene; V was cut back by 6 bases and J by 4 bases. In germline, CDR1 is SGHVS, CDR2 FQNEAQ. CDR3: CASSHGQGANQPQHF. For the CDR3, the DNA is TGTGCCAGCAGTCACGGACAGGGGGCGAATCAGCCCCAGCATTTT.

The chain links TRBV5-1 to TRBJ2-1, with D perhaps given as TRBD1 or TRBD2 (5 bases each). The germline V gene encodes CDR1 SGHRS and CDR2 YFSETQ. V lost 0 bases to trimming and J lost 8 bases, with 18 bases between them. This CDR3 has 16 residues. The CDR3 here is CASSLAARALGDEQFF. The CDR3 coding sequence is TGCGCCAGCAGCTTGGCTGCGCGGGCCCTAGGGGATGAGCAGTTCTTC.

V gene TRBV5-1 combines with J gene TRBJ1-2; TRBD1 agrees at 8 bases. The CDR3 extends over 14 amino acids. Germline V gene sequence: CDR1 SGHRS, CDR2 YFSETQ. Germline trimming cut 9 bases from V and 0 bases from J; bases unmatched to any gene: 7. CDR3 region: CAKQTGDPNYGYTF. CDR3 bases: TGCGCCAAACAGACAGGGGACCCTAACTATGGCTACACCTTC.

This rearrangement joins TRBV10-3 to TRBJ2-3, with 8 positions matching TRBD1. Germline CDR1 ENHRY, CDR2 SYGVKD. The CDR3 sequence is 12 residues long. Germline trimming cut 5 bases from V and 10 bases from J; bases unmatched to any gene: 5. The CDR3 DNA is TGTGCCATCAGTCCGGACAGGGAGGCGCAGTATTTT. This gives the protein CAISPDREAQYF.

This clone was recorded only once. V is TRBV15 and J is TRBJ2-7; D might be TRBD2 (6 bases). The CDR3 loop spans 15 amino acids. V was cut by 2 bases and J by 2 bases, with 13 bases left in between. Germline V gene sequence: CDR1 LNHNV, CDR2 YYDKDF (reference sequence). The CDR3 nucleotides are TGTGCCACCAGCAGACCCCCTCGGGGGACCTACGAGCAGTACTTC. Protein sequence: CATSRPPRGTYEQYF.

The chain couples TRBV29-1 to TRBJ2-2, with D tentatively TRBD1 (5 bases). The germline V gene has CDR1 SQVTM and CDR2 ANQGSEA. V was clipped by 0 bases and J by 1 base, with 15 bases between them. The CDR3 loop spans 17 amino acids. The CDR3 is CSVEEPGQGQNTGELFF. The DNA for the CDR3 is TGCAGCGTTGAAGAACCTGGGCAGGGTCAGAACACCGGGGAGCTGTTTTTT.

The rearrangement joins TRBV30 to TRBJ1-2, with 8 bases that match TRBD1. Trimming took 0 bases from V and 6 from J; bases not matched to a gene: 3. The CDR3 is 13 amino acids. Per germline, CDR1 GTSNPN and CDR2 SVGIG (reference sequence). In nucleotides, the CDR3 is TGTGCCTGGAGTGTCTTCAGGGGGCATGGCTACACCTTC. Residues: CAWSVFRGHGYTF.

CDR3 sequence (DNA): TGTGCCAGCGCTGGGACCTGGGGGGAAAATGAAAAACTGTTTTTT. Protein: CASAGTWGENEKLFF. This sequence joins TRBV6-5 and TRBJ1-4; D may be TRBD1 (5 bases). Germline CDR1 is MNHEY and CDR2 is SVGAGI. Trimming pared 8 bases from V and 5 bases from J, leaving 18 bases between. The CDR3 has 15 residues.

The CDR3 nucleotides read TGTGCCAGTTCGTCAGGGACCCAGCCCCAGCATTTT. Residues: CASSSGTQPQHF. The chain uses TRBV19 and TRBJ1-5; the D gene is possibly TRBD1 (5 bases). The CDR3 sequence is 12 residues long. Germline CDR1 and CDR2: LNHDA and SQIVND (reference sequence). Trimming took 8 bases from V and 7 from J, leaving 12 bases between them.

The V call is TRBV7-2, the J call TRBJ2-2; 8 bases agree with TRBD1. V was clipped by 4 bases and J by 7 bases; unmatched bases: 5. There are 14 residues in the CDR3. Germline V gives CDR1 SGHTA, CDR2 FQGNSA. Here the CDR3 reads CASSSDRAVGELFF. CDR3 nucleotides: TGTGCCAGCAGCTCGGACAGGGCGGTCGGGGAGCTGTTTTTT.

The chain couples TRBV5-5 to TRBJ2-5, with D maybe TRBD1 (7 bases). The CDR3 is 14 residues long. With 2 bases removed from V and 4 bases from J, the gap between germline ends came to 12 bases. Germline loops: CDR1 SGHKS, CDR2 YYEKEE (reference sequence). The CDR3 is CASSLGGGVETQYF. The DNA of the CDR3 is TGTGCCAGCAGCTTAGGAGGGGGCGTAGAGACCCAGTACTTC. Together with reference TRBV5-5 and TRBJ2-5, the CDR3 gives the full variable domain: DAGVTQSPTHLIKTRGQQVTLRCSPISGHKSVSWYQQVLGQGPQFIFQYYEKEERGRGNFPDRFSARQFPNYSSELNVNALLLGDSALYLCASSLGGGVETQYFGPGTRLLVL.

This chain connects TRBV5-1 to TRBJ2-7, with a tentative D call TRBD1 (6 bases). The CDR3 consists of 14 residues. The V end lost 3 bases, the J end lost 2 bases, and 12 bases lay between the germline ends. The germline gives CDR1 SGHRS, CDR2 YFSETQ. The CDR3 loop is CASSSTGTTYEQYF. The CDR3 DNA reads as TGCGCCAGCAGCTCAACCGGGACAACCTACGAGCAGTACTTC.

The rearrangement uses TRBV6-5 and TRBJ2-7, with D tentatively TRBD1 (6 bases). Per germline, CDR1 MNHEY and CDR2 SVGAGI. This CDR3 contains 15 residues. Trimming removed 6 bases at V and 1 base at J, with 16 bases between. CDR3 amino acids: CASREQLGGSYEQYF. CDR3 DNA sequence: TGTGCCAGCAGGGAGCAGCTAGGGGGATCCTACGAGCAGTACTTC.

CDR3 in amino acids: CASRQGWDTEAFF. The CDR3 DNA sequence: TGTGCCAGCAGGCAGGGGTGGGACACTGAAGCTTTCTTT. The chain joins TRBV28 to TRBJ1-1, with D possibly TRBD1 on 6 matching bases. The CDR3 spans 13 residues. Per germline, CDR1 MDHEN and CDR2 SYDVKM. The V end lost 6 bases, the J end lost 3 bases, and 11 bases lay between the germline ends.

The chain has TRBV9 and TRBJ2-2; 7 nucleotides line up with TRBD2. Trimming cost V 0 bases and J 2 bases; bases outside gene matches: 4. This CDR3 is built from 16 residues. CDR1 is SGDLS, CDR2 YYNGEE, per germline. CDR3 bases: TGTGCCAGCAGCGTAGAAGTAGCGGGTAACACCGGGGAGCTGTTTTTT. Translating it yields CASSVEVAGNTGELFF.

The chain combines TRBV27 with TRBJ1-5; D is undetermined. Germline loops: CDR1 MNHEY, CDR2 SMNVEV (reference sequence). The CDR3 totals 13 residues. The germline V and J ends were trimmed by 8 bases and 7 bases, with 15 bases remaining between them. CDR3 DNA: TGTGCCAGCGCGACGAGGTTTGGGCAGCCCCAGCATTTT. It specifies CASATRFGQPQHF.

This chain links TRBV28 with TRBJ2-5, with D perhaps being TRBD1 or TRBD2 (5 bases each). The CDR3 loop spans 13 amino acids. Germline assignment: CDR1 MDHEN and CDR2 SYDVKM. The V end lost 2 bases, the J end lost 5 bases, and 9 bases lay between the germline ends. CDR3 in amino acids: CASSLGRGETQYF. The CDR3 bases are TGTGCCAGCAGTTTAGGTCGGGGCGAGACCCAGTACTTC.

The V gene is TRBV28, the J gene TRBJ2-2; 7 nucleotides line up with TRBD2. The CDR3 has 16 amino acids. J was trimmed by 0 bases and V by 8 bases; bases with no gene match: 9. CDR1 is MDHEN and CDR2 is SYDVKM in the germline V gene. This CDR3 reads CASGISGTANTGELFF. The DNA for the CDR3 is TGTGCCAGCGGGATCAGCGGGACCGCGAACACCGGGGAGCTGTTTTTT.

V gene TRBV4-1 combines with J gene TRBJ2-3; 9 bases match TRBD1. The length of the CDR3 is 16 residues. Looked up from germline, CDR1 is MGHRA and CDR2 is YSYEKL. Trimming took 5 bases from V and 5 from J; bases not matched to a gene: 11. Here the CDR3 reads CASSDLPGQGGDTQYF. The CDR3 nucleotides are TGCGCCAGCAGCGACCTCCCGGGACAGGGAGGAGATACGCAGTATTTT.

CDR3 region: CASSFPTGGAFNEQFF. DNA for the CDR3: TGTGCCAGCAGTTTCCCGACAGGGGGCGCCTTCAATGAGCAGTTCTTC. The rearrangement links TRBV6-2 or TRBV6-3 to TRBJ2-1; 10 bases map to TRBD1. The V gene end was trimmed by 4 bases and the J gene end by 6 bases; junction bases not matched to a gene: 9. The CDR3 has 16 amino acids. Germline CDR1 MNHEY, CDR2 SVGEGT.

CDR3 sequence (DNA): TGCAGCACGACGGGGAGCCGAACCACAGATACGCAGTATTTT. It specifies CSTTGSRTTDTQYF. The V and J genes are TRBV29-1 and TRBJ2-3, with a tentative D call TRBD2 (5 bases). V was cut by 8 bases and J by 2 bases, with 17 bases left in between. The CDR3 loop spans 14 amino acids. In germline, CDR1 is SQVTM, CDR2 ANQGSEA.

The chain links TRBV28 to TRBJ1-1, with 7 bases identical to TRBD1. V lost 7 bases and J lost 0; bases outside the gene matches: 8. Germline V gene lookup returns CDR1 MDHEN and CDR2 SYDVKM. CDR3 length: 15 amino acids. CDR3 nucleotide sequence: TGTGCCAGCAATTGGGACAGAAGAATGAACACTGAAGCTTTCTTT. Its translation: CASNWDRRMNTEAFF.

This chain links TRBV27 with TRBJ1-4; 8 positions match TRBD1. The germline CDR1 and CDR2 sequences are MNHEY and SMNVEV (reference sequence). The CDR3 is made up of 16 amino acids. Trimming cost V 7 bases and J 8 bases; bases outside gene matches: 15. Here the CDR3 reads CASKPLRTGRDEKLFF. The CDR3 nucleotides are TGTGCCAGCAAGCCCCTCCGGACAGGGCGTGACGAAAAACTGTTTTTT. Using reference TRBV27 and TRBJ1-4 for the parts outside the CDR3, the full variable domain is EAQVTQNPRYLITVTGKKLTVTCSQNMNHEYMSWYRQDPGLGLRQIYYSMNVEVTDKGDVPEGYKVSRKEKRNFPLILESPSPNQTSLYFCASKPLRTGRDEKLFFGSGTQLSVL.

CDR3 DNA sequence: TGCAGTGCTAGTACAGGGGTGGACAATTCACCCCTCCACTTT. This translates into CSASTGVDNSPLHF. The gene calls are TRBV20-1 and TRBJ1-6; TRBD1 matches 7 bases. The germline V gene encodes CDR1 DFQATT and CDR2 SNEGSKA (reference sequence). The J segment lost 7 bases and the V segment lost 3 bases, leaving 6 bases of the junction unmatched. The CDR3 has 14 amino acids.